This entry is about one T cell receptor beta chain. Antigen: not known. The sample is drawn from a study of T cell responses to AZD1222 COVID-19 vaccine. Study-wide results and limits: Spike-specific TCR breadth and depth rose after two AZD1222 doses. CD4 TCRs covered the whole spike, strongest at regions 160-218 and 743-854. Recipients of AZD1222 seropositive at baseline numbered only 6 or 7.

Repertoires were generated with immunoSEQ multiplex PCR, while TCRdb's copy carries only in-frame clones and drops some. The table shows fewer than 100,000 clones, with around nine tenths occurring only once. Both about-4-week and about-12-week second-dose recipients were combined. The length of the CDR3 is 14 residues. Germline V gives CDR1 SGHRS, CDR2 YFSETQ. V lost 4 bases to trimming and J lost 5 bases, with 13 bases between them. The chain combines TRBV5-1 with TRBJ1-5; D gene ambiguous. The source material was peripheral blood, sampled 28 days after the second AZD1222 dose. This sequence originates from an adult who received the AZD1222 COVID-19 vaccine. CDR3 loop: CASSLGLSHQPQHF. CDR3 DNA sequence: TGCGCCAGCAGCCTCGGACTGAGTCATCAGCCCCAGCATTTT.